A selection of T cell receptor beta chains follows, all from one sample in a study of blood T cells in healthy people across ages. MiXCR, run by TCRdb on the 5' RACE reads, gives a single entry per CDR3 protein. Of 1.5 million to 2 million distinct CDR3 sequences listed, 30% to 35% are singletons. Sequencing input: blood. These receptors all come from a woman aged 25 to 45 in good health. The CDR3 runs from the conserved cysteine through the conserved F or W. Each record gives: J gene, clone size, V gene, CDR3 protein. Only part of the rows carry a size: once, few, many, or a class if the clone is expanded.

TRBJ1-2,few,TRBV20-1,CSARDSKGRQDGYTF
TRBJ2-1,NA,TRBV20-1,CSARTGGGVYNEQFF
TRBJ2-3,NA,TRBV3-1,CASSQVLGGGFDTQYF
TRBJ2-3,few,TRBV5-1,CASSPTGDSTDTQYF
TRBJ2-3,once,TRBV21-1,CASSKGGTRADTQYF
TRBJ2-5,few,TRBV28,CASSSPGRASQETQYF
TRBJ2-5,NA,TRBV21-1,CASSKNSPSQETQYF
TRBJ2-7,NA,TRBV12-5,CASGLGGRDPTYEQYF
TRBJ2-3,NA,TRBV14,CASSQGLVPRDTQYF
TRBJ2-5,NA,TRBV7-2,CASNLGRGGWETQYF
TRBJ1-1,NA,TRBV7-3,CASSPSDRGNTEAFF